A single sample is the source of the 23 T cell receptor beta chains below, sequenced in a study of blood T cell repertoires in COVID-19. Measured with immunoSEQ multiplex PCR; TCRdb has only the in-frame clones, and not every one. Of approximately 340,000 clones listed, around 83% are singletons. The sequenced sample was peripheral blood. The receptor source for this set is a man younger than 45 with active or convalescent COVID-19.

V gene TRBV11-2 combines with J gene TRBJ2-1, with 7 bases identical to TRBD2. The CDR3 is made up of 15 amino acids. The junction had 6 bases not matched to a gene; V was cut back by 3 bases and J by 4 bases. In germline, CDR1 is SGHAT, CDR2 FQNNGV. This CDR3 reads CASSFLPSGYNEQFF. For the CDR3, the DNA is TGTGCCAGCAGCTTTTTACCTAGCGGATACAATGAGCAGTTCTTC.

The V call is TRBV21-1, the J call TRBJ2-2; TRBD2 was called by the table and not checked on the DNA. TRBV21-1 is described as a pseudogene. The CDR3 sequence is 18 residues long. The CDR3 DNA reads TGTGCCAGCAGCAAAGTGGGAACTAGCGGGGGGAGGACCGGGGAGCTGTTTTTT. Translation gives CASSKVGTSGGRTGELFF.

The CDR3 reads CASSQDGGEYNEQFF. CDR3 bases: TGCGCCAGCAGCCAAGACGGGGGAGAATACAATGAGCAGTTCTTC. The chain employs TRBV4-3 and TRBJ2-1; tentative D call: TRBD2 (6 bases). The CDR3 totals 15 residues. Per the germline V gene, CDR1 is LGHNA and CDR2 is YSLEER. Trimming took 0 bases from V and 4 from J, leaving 10 bases between them.

The DNA for the CDR3 is TGTGCCAGCAGCCAAGATGCAGGGTCCGGGGAGCTGTTTTTT. Encoded protein: CASSQDAGSGELFF. The V and J genes are TRBV3-1 (or the pseudogene TRBV3-2) and TRBJ2-2; a weak D match, TRBD1 (5 bases). The CDR3 is 14 amino acids. Germline assignment: CDR1 LGHDT and CDR2 YNNKEL (reference sequence). V lost 0 bases and J 6 bases, leaving 8 bases between the germline ends.

This chain joins TRBV5-1 and TRBJ2-5, with no clear D. Germline V CDR1 and CDR2: SGHRS, YFSETQ. The CDR3 has 13 residues. Trimming took 5 bases from V and 5 from J, leaving 13 bases between them. CDR3 residues: CASSSEERETQYF. The CDR3 coding sequence is TGCGCCAGCAGTAGTGAGGAGCGTGAGACCCAGTACTTC. The full variable domain, rest sourced from reference TRBV5-1 and TRBJ2-5, is KAGVTQTPRYLIKTRGQQVTLSCSPISGHRSVSWYQQTPGQGLQFLFEYFSETQRNKGNFPGRFSGRQFSNSRSEMNVSTLELGDSALYLCASSSEERETQYFGPGTRLLVL.

The rearrangement joins TRBV30 to TRBJ1-1; D not certain. The CDR3 runs to 11 residues. The V gene's germline CDR1 is GTSNPN and CDR2 SVGIG (reference sequence). Between the trimmed V and J ends, which lost 4 bases and 1 base, there was a span of 4 bases. In DNA form, the CDR3 reads TGTGCCTGGATCGGGAACACTGAAGCTTTCTTT. Its protein product is CAWIGNTEAFF.

This clone is a singleton in its sample. The chain employs TRBV14 and TRBJ2-7; 10 nucleotides line up with TRBD1. The length of the CDR3 is 16 residues. CDR1 SGHDN and CDR2 FVKESK come from the germline V gene. J gave up 3 bases and V 2 bases, and 7 bases lay outside the gene matches. CDR3 nucleotides: TGTGCCAGCAGCCAACTTGGACAGGGGGGTAACTACGAGCAGTACTTC. Its protein is CASSQLGQGGNYEQYF.

The chain employs TRBV10-3 and TRBJ2-7; 7 nucleotides align to TRBD1. Germline V gene lookup returns CDR1 ENHRY and CDR2 SYGVKD. CDR3 length: 16 amino acids. V was pared by 4 bases and J by 3 bases, with 12 bases of the junction left unmatched. DNA of the CDR3: TGTGCCATCAGTGTAGGGGGACAGCCCGATTACTACGAGCAGTACTTC. It specifies CAISVGGQPDYYEQYF.

This chain links TRBV20-1 with TRBJ1-2; 11 positions agree with TRBD1. The CDR3 covers 19 residues. Germline V gene data show CDR1 as DFQATT and CDR2 as SNEGSKA (reference sequence). Germline trimming cut 3 bases from V and 4 bases from J; bases unmatched to any gene: 19. CDR3 in amino acids: CSASGATGTGGRSIYGYTF. CDR3 nucleotide sequence: TGCAGTGCTAGTGGAGCGACCGGGACAGGGGGGCGCAGTATCTATGGCTACACCTTC.

The chain links TRBV12-3 or TRBV12-4 to TRBJ1-4; D gene uncertain. Trimming removed 6 bases from V and 8 bases from J, with 10 bases in between. The CDR3 is made up of 12 amino acids. The CDR3 DNA follows: TGTGCCAGCAGAGACTACCCCGAAAAACTGTTTTTT. Its translation: CASRDYPEKLFF.

This clone was recorded once. The CDR3 DNA reads as TGTGCCAGCAGTTACGAGTTAGCGGGGGCCGGGGAGCTGTTTTTT. This codes for CASSYELAGAGELFF. The chain couples TRBV6-5 to TRBJ2-2, with 9 positions matching TRBD2. Germline values: CDR1 MNHEY, CDR2 SVGAGI. The length of the CDR3 is 15 residues. Unmatched junction bases numbered 4, after V lost 2 bases and J lost 6 bases.

V and J are TRBV9 and TRBJ1-6; 8 bases fit TRBD1. The CDR3 loop spans 16 amino acids. J was trimmed by 13 bases and V by 3 bases; bases with no gene match: 15. Germline CDR1 is SGDLS and CDR2 is YYNGEE. As DNA, the CDR3 is TGTGCCAGCAGCGCGGGACAGGCCTCGCCGGCCTCGCCCCTCCACTTT. Its translation: CASSAGQASPASPLHF.

This chain connects TRBV18 to TRBJ2-7; possible D gene TRBD1, 5 bases. The CDR3 is 15 amino acids. CDR1 and CDR2 from the germline V gene are KGHSH and LQKENI. Trimming left V 5 bases short and J 0 bases short, with 14 bases between. The CDR3 sequence: CASSATVPSSYEQYF. The CDR3 DNA sequence: TGTGCCAGCTCAGCGACAGTACCCTCCTCCTACGAGCAGTACTTC.

The V and J genes are TRBV6-2 or TRBV6-3 and TRBJ2-7; the match to TRBD2 covers 7 bases. Per the germline V gene, CDR1 is MNHEY and CDR2 is SVGEGT. The CDR3 sequence is 16 residues long. The J segment lost 4 bases and the V segment lost 4 bases, leaving 13 bases of the junction unmatched. CDR3 bases: TGTGCCAGCAGTTTGGACGGGGGGAGTGTACGGTACGAGCAGTACTTC. This sequence encodes CASSLDGGSVRYEQYF.

Note on this clone: The identical CDR3 is also encoded by other nucleotide sequences in the sample. The V gene is TRBV5-1, the J gene TRBJ1-1; possibly TRBD1 for D (5 bases). Deletions cut 0 bases from V and 3 bases from J, with 9 bases between. The germline CDR1 and CDR2 sequences are SGHRS and YFSETQ. The CDR3 sequence is 14 residues long. The chain's CDR3 is CASSLGQRDTEAFF. The CDR3 coding sequence is TGCGCCAGCAGCTTGGGACAGCGAGACACTGAAGCTTTCTTT.

This chain uses TRBV19 with TRBJ1-5; D is perhaps TRBD1 (6 bases). This CDR3 has 15 residues. V lost 4 bases and J lost 4, with 14 bases in between. Germline V lookup: CDR1 LNHDA, CDR2 SQIVND (reference sequence). The CDR3 coding sequence is TGTGCCAGTAGTAAAGCCTCAGGGGTTAATCAGCCCCAGCATTTT. It specifies CASSKASGVNQPQHF.

The chain links TRBV19 to TRBJ2-6; TRBD1 agrees at 7 bases. V lost 3 bases, J lost 0 bases, and 8 bases stayed unmatched. CDR3 size: 18 residues. CDR1 is LNHDA, CDR2 SQIVND, per germline (reference sequence). In nucleotides, the CDR3 is TGTGCCAGTAGTATGGGGACAGCCGTTTACTCTGGGGCCAACGTCCTGACTTTC. This translates into CASSMGTAVYSGANVLTF.

The chain uses TRBV4-1 and TRBJ2-2, with 8 bases lining up with TRBD2. The CDR3 loop spans 18 amino acids. After removal of 1 base from V and 3 bases from J, the junction contained 10 bases not matched to a gene. Germline CDR1 is MGHRA and CDR2 is YSYEKL. The CDR3 sequence is CASSQGPGGALDTGELFF. The CDR3 DNA reads TGCGCCAGCAGCCAAGGACCCGGGGGGGCCTTAGACACCGGGGAGCTGTTTTTT.

V is TRBV11-2 and J is TRBJ1-4; D is perhaps TRBD1 (5 bases). CDR3 length equals 12 residues. V lost 5 bases and J 8 bases, leaving 9 bases between the germline ends. Per germline, CDR1 SGHAT and CDR2 FQNNGV. CDR3 loop: CASSLGPEKLFF. The CDR3 DNA sequence: TGTGCCAGCAGCCTGGGGCCCGAAAAACTGTTTTTT. Complete variable domain (other parts from reference TRBV11-2 and TRBJ1-4): EAGVAQSPRYKIIEKRQSVAFWCNPISGHATLYWYQQILGQGPKLLIQFQNNGVVDDSQLPKDRFSAERLKGVDSTLKIQPAKLEDSAVYLCASSLGPEKLFFGSGTQLSVL.

The V and J genes are TRBV7-3 and TRBJ2-5, with 14 bases identical to TRBD2. This CDR3 comprises 17 residues. The V and J ends lost 5 bases and 5 bases, in that order; junction bases with no gene match: 10. Germline assignment: CDR1 SGHTA and CDR2 FQGTGA. In DNA, the CDR3 is TGTGCCAGCAGCCCGGACGGACTAGCGGGGGGAAGGGAGACCCAGTACTTC. It is translated as CASSPDGLAGGRETQYF.

The rearrangement joins TRBV15 to TRBJ2-7, with TRBD2 matching 9 bases. V dropped 5 bases and J dropped 4; count of bases not matched to a gene: 9. This CDR3 is built from 15 residues. Per the germline V gene, CDR1 is LNHNV and CDR2 is YYDKDF (reference sequence). The CDR3 DNA follows: TGTGCCACCAGCGCCGTAGCGGGAGTAAAGTACGAGCAGTACTTC. Translated, it gives CATSAVAGVKYEQYF.

The chain recombines TRBV6-1 with TRBJ2-7; TRBD1 might be the D (5 bases). The germline CDR1 and CDR2 sequences are MNHNS and SASEGT. The CDR3 spans 16 residues. V lost 3 bases, J lost 5 bases, and 20 bases lay in between. The CDR3 sequence is CASSDPGNRKINEQYF. The CDR3 DNA sequence: TGTGCCAGCAGTGACCCTGGGAACAGGAAAATTAACGAGCAGTACTTC.

The V call is TRBV7-2, the J call TRBJ1-2, with D perhaps matching TRBD1 (6 bases). Germline CDR1 is SGHTA and CDR2 is FQGNSA. V lost 1 base, J lost 8 bases, and 11 bases lay in between. CDR3 length equals 13 residues. CDR3 protein: CASSLDWGRGYTF. In DNA form, the CDR3 reads TGTGCCAGCAGCTTAGACTGGGGGCGAGGCTACACCTTC. Filled out from reference TRBV7-2 and TRBJ1-2, the complete variable domain reads GAGVSQSPSNKVTEKGKDVELRCDPISGHTALYWYRQSLGQGLEFLIYFQGNSAPDKSGLPSDRFSAERTGGSVSTLTIQRTQQEDSAVYLCASSLDWGRGYTFGSGTRLTVV.